The 26 T cell receptor beta chains reported below all come from one sample, sequenced in a study of shared clonotypes between healthy human individuals (dated by TCRdb to 2019 to 2021). Libraries came from the immunoSEQ multiplex PCR assay. TCRdb holds this immuneACCESS table with in-frame rearrangements only. Some clones are missing; in checked studies, unresolved V genes explain under half, and the rest has no known cause. The sample table lists hundreds of thousands of clones, around 93% of them with a count of one. The top ten clones comprise 20% to 30% of the sample. CD8 naive samples were obtained by positive selection for CCR7 among CD45RO-negative cells, yielding a CD45RA+CCR7+ population from which TemRA cells were excluded. The sample consisted of naive CD8+ T cells sorted from blood. Explained via the paper, the cell subset or site label denotes: CD45RA+CCR7+. Receptors originate from a man aged 25-45 years in good health.

This chain connects TRBV27 to TRBJ2-3, with 13 bases fitting TRBD2. V dropped 5 bases and J dropped 11; count of bases not matched to a gene: 13. There are 16 residues in the CDR3. Germline loops: CDR1 MNHEY, CDR2 SMNVEV (reference sequence). The CDR3: CASSRRLAGGRERQYF. CDR3 in DNA: TGTGCCAGCAGTCGTAGACTAGCGGGAGGCCGAGAGAGGCAGTATTTT.

The chain is built from TRBV7-9 and TRBJ2-1; D possibly corresponds to TRBD1 (5 bases). The length of the CDR3 is 13 residues. Trimming stripped 2 bases from V and 5 bases from J, with 7 bases between. The germline gives CDR1 SEHNR, CDR2 FQNEAQ (reference sequence). CDR3 DNA sequence: TGTGCCAGCAGCTTACCCAGGGACAATGAGCAGTTCTTC. Translation: CASSLPRDNEQFF.

The chain recombines TRBV7-3 with TRBJ2-2; 7 bases line up with TRBD2. Germline values: CDR1 SGHTA, CDR2 FQGTGA. The CDR3 consists of 17 residues. J was trimmed by 4 bases and V by 2 bases; bases with no gene match: 10. The CDR3 DNA reads as TGTGCCAGCAGCTTACTTTCCGGGGGAGGGGCCACCGGGGAGCTGTTTTTT. Translating it yields CASSLLSGGGATGELFF.

The chain couples TRBV27 to TRBJ2-5; D may correspond to TRBD1 or TRBD2 (6 bases each). The CDR3 has 15 amino acids. Germline V CDR1 and CDR2: MNHEY, SMNVEV (reference sequence). Between the trimmed V and J ends, which lost 0 bases and 5 bases, there was a span of 13 bases. The CDR3, as DNA: TGTGCCAGCAGTTTATCTTGGGGGGCTGGTGAGACCCAGTACTTC. Protein: CASSLSWGAGETQYF.

The chain has TRBV28 and TRBJ1-1; 8 nucleotides match TRBD1. V was clipped by 4 bases and J by 5 bases; unmatched bases: 6. This CDR3 contains 14 residues. Germline lookup yields CDR1 MDHEN and CDR2 SYDVKM. For the CDR3, the DNA is TGTGCCAGCAGTTCTACAGGGGGGGGGACTGAAGCTTTCTTT. Its translation: CASSSTGGGTEAFF. Filled out from reference TRBV28 and TRBJ1-1, the complete variable domain reads DVKVTQSSRYLVKRTGEKVFLECVQDMDHENMFWYRQDPGLGLRLIYFSYDVKMKEKGDIPEGYSVSREKKERFSLILESASTNQTSMYLCASSSTGGGTEAFFGQGTRLTVV.

The chain links TRBV7-9 to TRBJ2-2; TRBD1 might be the D (6 bases). CDR1 is SEHNR, CDR2 FQNEAQ, per germline (reference sequence). The CDR3 contains 14 residues. V shed 5 bases and J shed 1 base, with 8 bases lying between them. The CDR3 nucleotides are TGTGCCAGCAGCCGGGACATGAACACCGGGGAGCTGTTTTTT. This sequence encodes CASSRDMNTGELFF. The variable domain in full, with the rest retrieved from reference TRBV7-9 and TRBJ2-2, is DTGVSQNPRHKITKRGQNVTFRCDPISEHNRLYWYRQTLGQGPEFLTYFQNEAQLEKSRLLSDRFSAERPKGSFSTLEIQRTEQGDSAMYLCASSRDMNTGELFFGEGSRLTVL.

This clone was counted a few times. The rearrangement links TRBV6-5 to TRBJ2-1; D not resolved. V was clipped by 8 bases and J by 7 bases, with 12 bases between them. Per germline, CDR1 MNHEY and CDR2 SVGAGI. The CDR3 runs to 12 residues. DNA for the CDR3: TGTGCCAGCGGGCAAGGGCGGAATGAGCAGTTCTTC. Translated, it gives CASGQGRNEQFF.

The chain is built from TRBV2 and TRBJ2-7; D gene uncertain. The CDR3 has 14 amino acids. Trimming cost V 1 base and J 5 bases, with 12 bases left between them. Germline V gene sequence: CDR1 SNHLY, CDR2 FYNNEI. The CDR3 DNA is TGTGCCAGCAGTGAAGAACCGGTTTCTCACGAGCAGTACTTC. This gives the protein CASSEEPVSHEQYF. The whole variable domain, filled in from reference TRBV2 and TRBJ2-7, reads EPEVTQTPSHQVTQMGQEVILRCVPISNHLYFYWYRQILGQKVEFLVSFYNNEISEKSEIFDDQFSVERPDGSNFTLKIRSTKLEDSAMYFCASSEEPVSHEQYFGPGTRLTVT.

The V gene is TRBV9, the J gene TRBJ2-1; D is possibly TRBD1 (5 bases). V shed 3 bases and J shed 0 bases, with 13 bases lying between them. The CDR3 sequence is 16 residues long. The germline CDR1 and CDR2 sequences are SGDLS and YYNGEE. The chain's CDR3 is CASSEAGSYSYNEQFF. Here the CDR3 DNA reads TGTGCCAGCAGCGAAGCAGGGTCTTACTCCTACAATGAGCAGTTCTTC.

V usage is TRBV29-1 and J usage is TRBJ2-7; TRBD2 agrees at 7 bases. Trimming at V came to 3 bases and at J to 4 bases, leaving 9 bases not matched to a gene. This CDR3 has 14 amino acids. Per the germline V gene, CDR1 is SQVTM and CDR2 is ANQGSEA. The CDR3 spells CSVELRGRGYEQYF. CDR3 DNA: TGCAGCGTTGAGCTGCGCGGGAGAGGGTACGAGCAGTACTTC.

This chain links TRBV29-1 with TRBJ2-1, with 11 bases fitting TRBD2. This CDR3 comprises 15 residues. In germline, CDR1 is SQVTM, CDR2 ANQGSEA. The V segment lost 6 bases and the J segment 4 bases; nucleotides outside the gene matches: 8. The CDR3 nucleotides read TGCAGCGTGGGGGGCGGGACTAGCGGTTACAATGAGCAGTTCTTC. Protein: CSVGGGTSGYNEQFF.

The chain joins TRBV28 to TRBJ2-1; no reliable D call. V was shortened by 2 bases and J by 0 bases, with 8 bases between the two germline ends. CDR1 is MDHEN, CDR2 SYDVKM, per germline. The CDR3 extends over 15 amino acids. The CDR3 coding sequence is TGTGCCAGCAGTTTAAGTCTGGTCTCCTACAATGAGCAGTTCTTC. Translation gives CASSLSLVSYNEQFF.

The V gene is TRBV5-1, the J gene TRBJ2-3; 8 bases align to TRBD2. This CDR3 contains 19 residues. In germline, CDR1 is SGHRS, CDR2 YFSETQ. Germline trimming cut 4 bases from V and 1 base from J; bases unmatched to any gene: 17. The CDR3 DNA is TGCGCCAGCAGCACGGTTACTAGCGGAAGTGTCCTTGGCACAGATACGCAGTATTTT. Protein: CASSTVTSGSVLGTDTQYF.

The chain uses TRBV27 and TRBJ2-7; D is uncertain. The CDR3 length is 12 residues. CDR1 and CDR2 (germline): MNHEY, SMNVEV (reference sequence). Trimming removed 3 bases from V and 4 bases from J, with 7 bases in between. The DNA of the CDR3 is TGTGCCAGCAGTTTGGGTATGTACGAGCAGTACTTC. Translated: CASSLGMYEQYF.

The gene calls are TRBV5-1 and TRBJ2-2, with unresolved D. V lost 1 base, J lost 3 bases, and 7 bases lay in between. The CDR3 spans 14 residues. Germline CDR1 is SGHRS and CDR2 is YFSETQ. The CDR3 spells CASSLYPDTGELFF. CDR3 DNA sequence: TGCGCCAGCAGCTTGTACCCGGACACCGGGGAGCTGTTTTTT.

J is TRBJ2-1 and V is TRBV12-1; no DNA check was done on the table's D call, TRBD2. TRBV12-1 is classified as a pseudogene. CDR3 length equals 10 residues. CDR3 nucleotides: TGTGCCAGCAGCTTTCCTAGTGAGTTCTTC. The encoded protein is CASSFPSEFF.

This rearrangement joins TRBV4-2 to TRBJ2-1, with 12 bases that match TRBD2. Germline assignment: CDR1 LGHNA and CDR2 YNFKEQ. This CDR3 is built from 19 residues. V lost 1 base to trimming and J lost 2 bases; unmatched junction nucleotides: 9. The CDR3 region has the DNA TGTGCCAGCAGCCAAGGGCTAGCGGGAGGGATTAGGGCCTACAATGAGCAGTTCTTC. It yields the protein CASSQGLAGGIRAYNEQFF.

V is TRBV28 and J is TRBJ1-4, with D perhaps matching TRBD1 (5 bases). This CDR3 region has 13 residues. CDR1 and CDR2 (germline): MDHEN, SYDVKM. V lost 1 base, J lost 12 bases, and 12 bases lay in between. CDR3: CASSLSSPGELFF. CDR3 nucleotides: TGTGCCAGCAGTTTATCTTCCCCGGGGGAACTGTTTTTT.

The V and J genes are TRBV10-1 and TRBJ1-4; D gene uncertain. This CDR3 contains 15 residues. Trimming stripped 3 bases from V and 0 bases from J, with 8 bases between. The V gene's germline CDR1 is WNHNN and CDR2 SYGVQD (reference sequence). The CDR3 here is CASSEGISTNEKLFF. CDR3 nucleotides: TGCGCCAGCAGTGAAGGGATTTCAACTAATGAAAAACTGTTTTTT.

The chain links TRBV5-4 to TRBJ2-7; 13 bases line up with TRBD2. Germline V gives CDR1 SGHNT, CDR2 YYREEE (reference sequence). This CDR3 has 15 amino acids. The trim removed 4 bases at V and 5 bases at J, leaving 6 bases unmatched. The CDR3 region is CASSLTSGRIDEQYF. Here the CDR3 DNA reads TGTGCCAGCAGCCTGACTAGCGGGAGGATCGACGAGCAGTACTTC.

The rearrangement joins TRBV18 to TRBJ1-1; D is undetermined. V was shortened by 2 bases and J by 1 base, with 5 bases between the two germline ends. The CDR3 has 13 residues. Germline CDR1 reads KGHSH; CDR2 reads LQKENI. CDR3 sequence: CASSPGENTEAFF. For the CDR3, the DNA is TGTGCCAGCTCACCAGGGGAGAACACTGAAGCTTTCTTT. The variable domain in full, with the rest retrieved from reference TRBV18 and TRBJ1-1, is NAGVMQNPRHLVRRRGQEARLRCSPMKGHSHVYWYRQLPEEGLKFMVYLQKENIIDESGMPKERFSAEFPKEGPSILRIQQVVRGDSAAYFCASSPGENTEAFFGQGTRLTVV.

For the CDR3, the DNA is TGTGCCAGCAGCTTAATCGGGCACATTCAGGGAAGCACAGATACGCAGTATTTT. It specifies CASSLIGHIQGSTDTQYF. The J gene is TRBJ2-3, the V gene TRBV13; D perhaps matches TRBD1 (5 bases). The CDR3 has 18 residues. The V end lost 2 bases, the J end lost 0 bases, and 18 bases lay between the germline ends. Germline V gene sequence: CDR1 PRHDT, CDR2 FYEKMQ (reference sequence).

The count of this clone is one. The chain joins TRBV7-9 to TRBJ2-7; no clear D. V was trimmed by 8 bases and J by 3 bases, leaving 8 bases between them. The CDR3 length is 11 residues. Germline-derived CDR1 and CDR2 are SEHNR and FQNEAQ (reference sequence). Here the CDR3 DNA reads TGTGCCAGCGGGGTGGGCTACGAGCAGTACTTC. Translation gives CASGVGYEQYF.

The chain joins TRBV15 to TRBJ2-4; 7 positions match TRBD1. Germline trimming cut 0 bases from V and 7 bases from J; bases unmatched to any gene: 9. Germline loops: CDR1 LNHNV, CDR2 YYDKDF (reference sequence). CDR3 length: 16 amino acids. CDR3 sequence: CATSRDWTGGDNIQYF. CDR3 nucleotide sequence: TGTGCCACCAGCAGAGATTGGACAGGTGGGGATAACATTCAGTACTTC. Full variable domain (outside the CDR3, taken from reference TRBV15 and TRBJ2-4): DAMVIQNPRYQVTQFGKPVTLSCSQTLNHNVMYWYQQKSSQAPKLLFHYYDKDFNNEADTPDNFQSRRPNTSFCFLDIRSPGLGDTAMYLCATSRDWTGGDNIQYFGAGTRLSVL.

The CDR3 coding sequence is TGTGCCAGCAGCTCACAAACTCCGGGGACTAGCGGCCATCAAGAGACCCAGTACTTC. Encoded protein: CASSSQTPGTSGHQETQYF. The V gene is TRBV11-1, the J gene TRBJ2-5; 11 bases are a match to TRBD2. CDR1 and CDR2 (germline): SGHAT, FQDESV (reference sequence). Trimming at V came to 4 bases and at J to 2 bases, leaving 15 bases not matched to a gene. This CDR3 has 19 residues.

The chain recombines TRBV27 with TRBJ2-1; D is possibly TRBD1 (5 bases). The ends were cut back, 5 bases at V and 9 bases at J, with 8 bases in the middle. The germline V gene has CDR1 MNHEY and CDR2 SMNVEV (reference sequence). The CDR3 runs 11 residues. CDR3 DNA: TGTGCCAGCAGTCTAGGGGTTGAGCAGTTCTTC. Protein sequence: CASSLGVEQFF.